This TCR beta chain stems from a study of blood T cells in healthy people across ages. Study-level points and caveats: Diversity estimates from one million T cells were considered underestimates.

Turning to this clonotype: The target antigen is unknown.

V lost 6 bases to trimming and J lost 8 bases, with 25 bases between them. Germline CDR1 and CDR2: SGHVS and FQNEAQ. This CDR3 is built from 17 residues. A second roughly 6 to 11 cycle PCR used barcoded and J-beta primers. TCRdb reprocessed the 5' RACE reads via MiXCR and lists one record per CDR3 protein. The sample yields about 1.7 million distinct CDR3 sequences, about 30% seen once. This receptor was identified in a woman aged 30 to 39 in good health. Sequencing used blood. The rearrangement links TRBV7-8 to TRBJ2-2; TRBD2 might be the D (6 bases). CDR3 nucleotides: TGTGCCAGCAGACTGCGGGGAGGTGGCGGGCTCATAGGGGAGCTGTTTTTT. As protein: CASRLRGGGGLIGELFF.